This entry lists 10 T cell receptor beta chains sequenced from one sample in a study of blood T cell repertoires in COVID-19. Produced via immunoSEQ multiplex PCR; TCRdb's table is partial and in-frame only. The repertoire holds about 90,000 clones, with around nine tenths as singletons. Sequencing was carried out using peripheral blood. The receptors derive from a man at least 80 years old with active or convalescent COVID-19.

This chain connects TRBV7-8 to TRBJ1-4; TRBD1 is a possible D gene (6 bases). The length of the CDR3 is 15 residues. Germline V gives CDR1 SGHVS, CDR2 FQNEAQ. V was cut by 5 bases and J by 7 bases, with 17 bases left in between. The CDR3 nucleotides are TGTGCCAGCAGCCAACCCAGGGGCCTCGGTGAAAAACTGTTTTTT. As protein: CASSQPRGLGEKLFF.

V and J are TRBV7-9 and TRBJ1-2; D perhaps matches TRBD1 (6 bases). Deletions cut 4 bases from V and 9 bases from J, with 15 bases between. The CDR3 is 13 residues long. CDR1 and CDR2 from the germline V gene are SEHNR and FQNEAQ (reference sequence). The CDR3 loop is CASSSLPTGSYTF. The CDR3 DNA reads TGTGCCAGCAGCTCTCTACCCACAGGGAGCTACACCTTC.

This clone was found once. This chain's CDR3 is CASSPNPDMAEAFF. DNA of the CDR3: TGTGCCAGCAGCCCAAATCCTGACATGGCTGAAGCTTTCTTT. V usage is TRBV7-3 and J usage is TRBJ1-1; no clear D. V gave up 5 bases and J gave up 6 bases, with 16 bases separating them. Germline V lookup: CDR1 SGHTA, CDR2 FQGTGA. The CDR3 length is 14 residues.

The chain carries TRBV6-5 and TRBJ2-7; TRBD2 aligns across 8 bases. CDR1 MNHEY and CDR2 SVGAGI come from the germline V gene. J was trimmed by 5 bases and V by 6 bases; bases with no gene match: 6. The CDR3 runs to 13 residues. CDR3 in DNA: TGTGCCAGCAGAAACGGGGGGGTCGACGAGCAGTACTTC. As protein: CASRNGGVDEQYF.

This chain's CDR3 is CASSLQVYGYTF. The CDR3 DNA reads TGTGCCAGCAGTTTACAGGTTTATGGCTACACCTTC. This chain connects TRBV28 to TRBJ1-2; D gene unclear. V lost 2 bases, J lost 5 bases, and 6 bases lay in between. Germline V gene data show CDR1 as MDHEN and CDR2 as SYDVKM. The CDR3 is made up of 12 amino acids.

This chain links TRBV5-4 with TRBJ2-1; 9 bases are shared with TRBD2. The CDR3 covers 14 residues. CDR1 and CDR2 (germline): SGHNT, YYREEE (reference sequence). J lost 9 bases, V lost 2 bases, and 6 bases had no gene match. CDR3 residues: CASSLLAGEVEQFF. The DNA of the CDR3 is TGTGCCAGCAGCTTATTAGCGGGAGAGGTTGAGCAGTTCTTC.

The chain couples TRBV5-1 to TRBJ2-1; D ambiguous. The CDR3 contains 15 residues. The V end was cut by 0 bases, the J end by 0 bases, with 7 bases between. The germline V gene encodes CDR1 SGHRS and CDR2 YFSETQ. The CDR3 DNA reads as TGCGCCAGCAGCTTGGAATGGAGCTCCTACAATGAGCAGTTCTTC. It codes for CASSLEWSSYNEQFF.

The chain has TRBV3-1 (or the pseudogene TRBV3-2) and TRBJ1-2; D gene ambiguous. The length of the CDR3 is 11 residues. CDR1 LGHDT and CDR2 YNNKEL come from the germline V gene (reference sequence). Trimming stripped 1 base from V and 12 bases from J, with 9 bases between. The CDR3 spells CASSQGGFHTF. In DNA form, the CDR3 reads TGTGCCAGCAGCCAAGGCGGTTTCCACACCTTC.

The genes are TRBV4-3 and TRBJ2-2; D might be TRBD1 (6 bases). V was cut by 1 base and J by 1 base, with 7 bases left in between. This CDR3 contains 15 residues. Germline assignment: CDR1 LGHNA and CDR2 YSLEER. Written as DNA, the CDR3 is TGCGCCAGCAGCCAAGTGGGACAGAACACCGGGGAGCTGTTTTTT. Its protein is CASSQVGQNTGELFF.

The chain recombines TRBV7-3 with TRBJ2-1, with D maybe TRBD1 (6 bases). V gave up 4 bases and J gave up 0 bases, with 16 bases separating them. The CDR3 is 17 amino acids. Germline V gene sequence: CDR1 SGHTA, CDR2 FQGTGA. This CDR3 reads CASSSGNGQSSYNEQFF. CDR3 DNA sequence: TGTGCCAGCAGCTCCGGCAACGGACAGAGCTCCTACAATGAGCAGTTCTTC.